The rows below give T cell receptor beta chains drawn from one sample of a study of a mutant IDH1 vaccine in newly diagnosed glioma. TCRdb's copy holds only in-frame clones and misses some; the assay was immunoSEQ multiplex PCR. The data contain approximately 50,000 clones, 75% to 90% of them singletons. These receptors' targets are unknown. The sample in question was PBMCs, obtained from a glioma patient whose treatment included an IDH1 peptide vaccine. These receptors were obtained from a man aged 35-49 years with glioma. Each CDR3 is given with its conserved first and last residue. Each record gives: J gene, V gene, CDR3 protein.

j_gene: TRBJ2-1
v_gene: TRBV7-9
CDR3aa: CASSLIEGEQFF

j_gene: TRBJ2-6
v_gene: TRBV27
CDR3aa: CASRFTGANVLTF

j_gene: TRBJ2-7
v_gene: TRBV7-2
CDR3aa: CASSLFPYEQYF

j_gene: TRBJ1-5
v_gene: TRBV19
CDR3aa: CASSKDRDQPQHF

j_gene: TRBJ1-1
v_gene: TRBV10-1
CDR3aa: CASKTGRNTEAFF

j_gene: TRBJ2-4
v_gene: TRBV6-5
CDR3aa: CASSRIGQGKNIQYF

j_gene: TRBJ2-3
v_gene: TRBV2
CDR3aa: CASIIRLLQHTDTQYF

j_gene: TRBJ1-1
v_gene: TRBV18
CDR3aa: CASSPPQDRGAFF

j_gene: TRBJ2-7
v_gene: TRBV10-3
CDR3aa: CAAATGVAYEQYF

j_gene: TRBJ1-4
v_gene: TRBV6-5
CDR3aa: CASSYSKGKLFF

j_gene: TRBJ2-7
v_gene: TRBV5-1
CDR3aa: CASSLTGGNTFEQYF

j_gene: TRBJ2-1
v_gene: TRBV27
CDR3aa: CASSLSSGRSEQFF

j_gene: TRBJ2-2
v_gene: TRBV27
CDR3aa: CASSLGQGASGELFF

j_gene: TRBJ1-3
v_gene: TRBV6-5
CDR3aa: CASSQTFGNTIYF

j_gene: TRBJ1-4
v_gene: TRBV19
CDR3aa: CASSIYSRGTNEKLFF

j_gene: TRBJ2-1
v_gene: TRBV6-4
CDR3aa: CASRATGTLNNEQFF

j_gene: TRBJ2-7
v_gene: TRBV5-4
CDR3aa: CASSSWGSSYEQYF

j_gene: TRBJ2-7
v_gene: TRBV13
CDR3aa: CASSLSSGSYEQYF

j_gene: TRBJ2-7
v_gene: TRBV6-5
CDR3aa: CASSYSSSIGQYF

j_gene: TRBJ2-7
v_gene: TRBV19
CDR3aa: CASRGPNHEQYF

j_gene: TRBJ2-7
v_gene: TRBV21-1
CDR3aa: CASSFYGGGYEQYF

j_gene: TRBJ2-3
v_gene: TRBV7-9
CDR3aa: CASSDARGTDTQYF

j_gene: TRBJ2-7
v_gene: TRBV7-9
CDR3aa: CASSPGQGSPSYEQYF

j_gene: TRBJ1-1
v_gene: TRBV19
CDR3aa: CASTFRASNTEAFF

j_gene: TRBJ2-5
v_gene: TRBV7-9
CDR3aa: CASSSPGAISVETQYF

j_gene: TRBJ2-7
v_gene: TRBV19
CDR3aa: CATGPGVSYEQYF

j_gene: TRBJ2-2
v_gene: TRBV12-5
CDR3aa: CASGLVRLLTGELFF

j_gene: TRBJ1-1
v_gene: TRBV28
CDR3aa: CASSLVGGGQLNTEAFF

j_gene: TRBJ2-5
v_gene: TRBV28
CDR3aa: CASSSVGTGENRETQYF

j_gene: TRBJ2-1
v_gene: TRBV25-1
CDR3aa: CASLSGTGAHSEQFF

j_gene: TRBJ1-3
v_gene: TRBV28
CDR3aa: CASSRQGGGNTIYF

j_gene: TRBJ2-3
v_gene: TRBV2
CDR3aa: CASEGDRFRANTQYF

j_gene: TRBJ2-7
v_gene: TRBV7-3
CDR3aa: CASSPRLGRYEQYF

j_gene: TRBJ1-2
v_gene: TRBV29-1
CDR3aa: CSVEEMTGGGYTF

j_gene: TRBJ2-5
v_gene: TRBV6-1
CDR3aa: CASRPPKTREETQYF

j_gene: TRBJ2-3
v_gene: TRBV5-1
CDR3aa: CASSFSGQGVPDTQYF

j_gene: TRBJ2-3
v_gene: TRBV5-1
CDR3aa: CASSAGTVSQLDTQYF

j_gene: TRBJ2-5
v_gene: TRBV7-6
CDR3aa: CASSQVGGEQETQYF

j_gene: TRBJ2-7
v_gene: TRBV28
CDR3aa: CASRIPQGALHEQYF

j_gene: TRBJ2-5
v_gene: TRBV5-1
CDR3aa: CASSFLETQYF

j_gene: TRBJ2-2
v_gene: TRBV2
CDR3aa: CASSMRSNTGELFF

j_gene: TRBJ2-7
v_gene: TRBV11-2
CDR3aa: CASSARWEQYF

j_gene: TRBJ1-4
v_gene: TRBV6-1
CDR3aa: CASSGQALLKKLFF

j_gene: TRBJ2-7
v_gene: TRBV5-1
CDR3aa: CASSLTSREQYF

j_gene: TRBJ1-4
v_gene: TRBV7-9
CDR3aa: CASSFSSANEKLFF

j_gene: TRBJ2-7
v_gene: TRBV27
CDR3aa: CASSFIPGPIVGEQYF

j_gene: TRBJ2-7
v_gene: TRBV6-5
CDR3aa: CASSYSTANYEQYF

j_gene: TRBJ2-5
v_gene: TRBV7-6
CDR3aa: CASSLVAGWGQETQYF

j_gene: TRBJ2-7
v_gene: TRBV5-6
CDR3aa: CASSFQNSYEQYF